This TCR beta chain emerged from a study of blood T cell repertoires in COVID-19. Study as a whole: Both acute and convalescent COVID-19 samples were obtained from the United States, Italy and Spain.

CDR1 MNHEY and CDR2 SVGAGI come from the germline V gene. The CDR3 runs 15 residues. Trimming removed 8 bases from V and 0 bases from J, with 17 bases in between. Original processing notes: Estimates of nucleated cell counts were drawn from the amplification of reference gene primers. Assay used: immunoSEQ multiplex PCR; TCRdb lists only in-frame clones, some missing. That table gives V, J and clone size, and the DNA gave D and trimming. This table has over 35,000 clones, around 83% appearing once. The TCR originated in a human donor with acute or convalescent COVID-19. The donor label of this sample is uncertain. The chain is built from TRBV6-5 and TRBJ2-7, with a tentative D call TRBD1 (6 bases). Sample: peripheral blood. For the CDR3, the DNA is TGTGCCAGCGTCACGGCAGGGGCGAGCTCCTACGAGCAGTACTTC. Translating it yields CASVTAGASSYEQYF.